Listed below are T cell receptor beta chains from one sample, sequenced in a study of blood T cells in healthy people across ages. TCRdb analysed the 5' RACE reads with MiXCR anew, one entry per CDR3 protein. In the table there are about 970,000 distinct CDR3 sequences, roughly half of which are singletons. Sample: blood. All receptors come from a woman in her sixties in good health. Both conserved end residues are part of each CDR3. The order of the fields is V gene, clone size, J gene, D gene, CDR3 protein, CDR3 DNA. D genes are given only for firm matches. The listing skips clone size in some rows; elsewhere it reads once, few, many or a size class.

V gene: TRBV20-1
clone size: many
J gene: TRBJ2-1
D gene: TRBD1
CDR3 protein: CSARETGSSYNEQFF
CDR3 DNA: TGCAGTGCTAGAGAGACAGGGAGCTCCTACAATGAGCAGTTCTTC

V gene: TRBV25-1
clone size: -
J gene: TRBJ2-6
D gene: -
CDR3 protein: CASSEWGSRGANVLTF
CDR3 DNA: TGTGCCAGCAGTGAATGGGGGTCGCGTGGGGCCAACGTCCTGACTTTC

V gene: TRBV3-1
clone size: many
J gene: TRBJ2-7
D gene: -
CDR3 protein: CASSQDPAGLSEQYF
CDR3 DNA: TGTGCCAGCAGCCAAGATCCGGCGGGATTAAGCGAGCAGTACTTC

V gene: TRBV27
clone size: -
J gene: TRBJ2-1
D gene: TRBD2
CDR3 protein: CASSLYPGGPVGNEQFF
CDR3 DNA: TGTGCCAGCAGTTTATATCCGGGAGGGCCGGTGGGCAATGAGCAGTTCTTC

V gene: TRBV3-1
clone size: few
J gene: TRBJ2-7
D gene: -
CDR3 protein: CASSQDTYSYEQYF
CDR3 DNA: TGTGCCAGCAGCCAAGACACTTACTCCTACGAGCAGTACTTC

V gene: TRBV29-1
clone size: few
J gene: TRBJ2-1
D gene: -
CDR3 protein: CSVEGAYEQFF
CDR3 DNA: TGCAGCGTTGAAGGAGCTTATGAGCAGTTCTTC

V gene: TRBV3-1
clone size: -
J gene: TRBJ1-2
D gene: TRBD1
CDR3 protein: CASSRQGQPYGYTF
CDR3 DNA: TGTGCCAGCAGCCGTCAGGGACAGCCCTATGGCTACACCTTC

V gene: TRBV4-3
clone size: few
J gene: TRBJ2-7
D gene: -
CDR3 protein: CASSQGPISSYEQYF
CDR3 DNA: TGCGCCAGCAGCCAAGGGCCAATAAGCTCCTACGAGCAGTACTTC

V gene: TRBV6-5
clone size: few
J gene: TRBJ2-5
D gene: TRBD2
CDR3 protein: CASSSTGTREQYF
CDR3 DNA: TGTGCCAGCAGTTCCACCGGGACTAGGGAGCAGTACTTC

V gene: TRBV7-9
clone size: -
J gene: TRBJ2-3
D gene: -
CDR3 protein: CAGSFIRSTDTQDF
CDR3 DNA: TGTGCCGGCAGCTTTATTAGGAGCACAGATACGCAGGATTTT

V gene: TRBV12-3/TRBV12-4
clone size: few
J gene: TRBJ2-5
D gene: TRBD2
CDR3 protein: CASSRSPGLGQETQYF
CDR3 DNA: TGTGCCAGCAGTCGTAGCCCGGGACTAGGCCAAGAGACCCAGTACTTC

V gene: TRBV7-9
clone size: -
J gene: TRBJ1-6
D gene: -
CDR3 protein: CASSSPSPLHF
CDR3 DNA: TGTGCCAGCAGCTCTCCTTCACCCCTCCACTTT

V gene: TRBV12-3/TRBV12-4
clone size: few
J gene: TRBJ2-7
D gene: TRBD1
CDR3 protein: CASTSGTRQGEQYF
CDR3 DNA: TGTGCCAGCACCTCAGGGACAAGACAGGGCGAGCAGTACTTC

V gene: TRBV6-2/TRBV6-3
clone size: few
J gene: TRBJ1-2
D gene: -
CDR3 protein: CASSYSRRGYTF
CDR3 DNA: TGTGCCAGCAGTTACTCGAGGCGTGGCTACACCTTC

V gene: TRBV20-1
clone size: -
J gene: TRBJ2-3
D gene: -
CDR3 protein: CSAGSGSGGGRGDTQYF
CDR3 DNA: TGCAGTGCTGGCTCGGGGTCTGGGGGCGGGAGAGGCGATACGCAGTATTTT

V gene: TRBV5-1
clone size: -
J gene: TRBJ2-1
D gene: -
CDR3 protein: CASSNPPGQVYNEQFF
CDR3 DNA: TGCGCCAGCAGCAACCCCCCGGGACAAGTTTACAATGAGCAGTTCTTC

V gene: TRBV12-3/TRBV12-4
clone size: -
J gene: TRBJ2-7
D gene: -
CDR3 protein: CASSLQRSPGYEQYF
CDR3 DNA: TGTGCCAGCAGTTTACAAAGAAGTCCGGGCTACGAGCAGTACTTC

V gene: TRBV4-1
clone size: -
J gene: TRBJ2-7
D gene: TRBD2
CDR3 protein: CASSQGAGDSYEQYF
CDR3 DNA: TGCGCCAGCAGCCAAGGAGCGGGGGACTCCTACGAGCAGTACTTC

V gene: TRBV25-1
clone size: -
J gene: TRBJ2-7
D gene: -
CDR3 protein: CVSSPGRATGSEQYF
CDR3 DNA: TGTGTCAGCAGTCCCGGCAGGGCAACGGGATCCGAGCAGTACTTC

V gene: TRBV24-1
clone size: -
J gene: TRBJ2-5
D gene: -
CDR3 protein: CATSRPRTLQETQYF
CDR3 DNA: TGTGCCACCAGCCGCCCCCGGACCCTTCAAGAGACCCAGTACTTC

V gene: TRBV20-1
clone size: -
J gene: TRBJ1-2
D gene: TRBD1
CDR3 protein: CSASQGTNYGYTF
CDR3 DNA: TGCAGTGCTTCACAGGGGACTAACTATGGCTACACCTTC

V gene: TRBV11-2
clone size: -
J gene: TRBJ2-5
D gene: -
CDR3 protein: CASSSIRQSLETQYF
CDR3 DNA: TGTGCCAGCAGCTCTATACGACAGTCCTTGGAGACCCAGTACTTC

V gene: TRBV12-3/TRBV12-4
clone size: -
J gene: TRBJ2-5
D gene: -
CDR3 protein: CASTMGLQETQYF
CDR3 DNA: TGTGCCAGCACCATGGGACTCCAAGAGACCCAGTACTTC

V gene: TRBV12-3/TRBV12-4
clone size: few
J gene: TRBJ2-3
D gene: -
CDR3 protein: CASSSGRVVADTQYF
CDR3 DNA: TGTGCCAGCAGTTCCGGCAGAGTTGTGGCAGATACGCAGTATTTT

V gene: TRBV29-1
clone size: -
J gene: TRBJ1-5
D gene: -
CDR3 protein: CSVEGGNGNQPQHF
CDR3 DNA: TGCAGCGTTGAAGGAGGGAATGGCAATCAGCCCCAGCATTTT

V gene: TRBV29-1
clone size: once
J gene: TRBJ2-7
D gene: -
CDR3 protein: CSAVTSGSGEQYF
CDR3 DNA: TGCAGCGCCGTGACCTCGGGTTCTGGGGAGCAGTACTTC

V gene: TRBV15
clone size: -
J gene: TRBJ2-7
D gene: TRBD2
CDR3 protein: CATSDGLAGGYEQYF
CDR3 DNA: TGTGCCACCAGCGACGGACTAGCGGGAGGCTACGAGCAGTACTTC

V gene: TRBV9
clone size: -
J gene: TRBJ1-1
D gene: -
CDR3 protein: CASSVAVGNTEAFF
CDR3 DNA: TGTGCCAGCAGCGTAGCCGTGGGGAACACTGAAGCTTTCTTT

V gene: TRBV6-2/TRBV6-3
clone size: many
J gene: TRBJ2-3
D gene: -
CDR3 protein: CASSYSSDTQYF
CDR3 DNA: TGTGCCAGCAGTTACTCATCAGATACGCAGTATTTT

V gene: TRBV20-1
clone size: -
J gene: TRBJ1-5
D gene: -
CDR3 protein: CSARAPTYSNQPQHF
CDR3 DNA: TGCAGTGCTAGAGCTCCAACTTATAGCAATCAGCCCCAGCATTTT

V gene: TRBV7-2
clone size: few
J gene: TRBJ2-4
D gene: -
CDR3 protein: CASSLGEGGWGNIQYF
CDR3 DNA: TGTGCCAGCAGCTTAGGGGAGGGGGGCTGGGGGAACATTCAGTACTTC

V gene: TRBV5-6
clone size: -
J gene: TRBJ2-7
D gene: TRBD1
CDR3 protein: CASSFGDRDNDEQYF
CDR3 DNA: TGTGCCAGCAGCTTCGGGGACAGGGATAACGACGAGCAGTACTTC

V gene: TRBV20-1
clone size: -
J gene: TRBJ1-1
D gene: -
CDR3 protein: CSAREGNRKNTEAFF
CDR3 DNA: TGCAGTGCTAGAGAGGGGAACAGGAAAAACACTGAAGCTTTCTTT

V gene: TRBV10-3
clone size: few
J gene: TRBJ1-2
D gene: TRBD1
CDR3 protein: CAIGDSYGYTF
CDR3 DNA: TGTGCCATAGGGGACAGCTATGGCTACACCTTC

V gene: TRBV6-2/TRBV6-3
clone size: -
J gene: TRBJ2-3
D gene: TRBD1
CDR3 protein: CASTIDRALFAQYF
CDR3 DNA: TGTGCCAGCACCATCGACAGGGCGCTCTTTGCGCAGTATTTT

V gene: TRBV2
clone size: -
J gene: TRBJ1-1
D gene: -
CDR3 protein: CASMRRGNTEAFF
CDR3 DNA: TGTGCATCCATGAGACGGGGGAACACTGAAGCTTTCTTT

V gene: TRBV20-1
clone size: -
J gene: TRBJ2-5
D gene: TRBD2
CDR3 protein: CSASSSGGAGETQYF
CDR3 DNA: TGCAGTGCTAGCTCTAGCGGGGGGGCCGGGGAGACCCAGTACTTC

V gene: TRBV15
clone size: many
J gene: TRBJ2-7
D gene: TRBD1
CDR3 protein: CATGTGEYEQYF
CDR3 DNA: TGTGCCACCGGGACAGGGGAATACGAGCAGTACTTC

V gene: TRBV4-3
clone size: few
J gene: TRBJ2-1
D gene: -
CDR3 protein: CASSQDNFGVREQFF
CDR3 DNA: TGCGCCAGCAGCCAAGATAACTTTGGCGTGCGTGAGCAGTTCTTC

V gene: TRBV2
clone size: -
J gene: TRBJ1-1
D gene: -
CDR3 protein: CASRETALNTEAFF
CDR3 DNA: TGTGCCAGCAGAGAGACAGCCCTGAACACTGAAGCTTTCTTT

V gene: TRBV28
clone size: -
J gene: TRBJ2-7
D gene: -
CDR3 protein: CASSFARGYEQYF
CDR3 DNA: TGTGCCAGCAGTTTTGCACGGGGCTACGAGCAGTACTTC

V gene: TRBV20-1
clone size: -
J gene: TRBJ2-5
D gene: -
CDR3 protein: CSARIGVETQYF
CDR3 DNA: TGCAGTGCTAGGATTGGGGTAGAGACCCAGTACTTC

V gene: TRBV7-7
clone size: -
J gene: TRBJ2-5
D gene: -
CDR3 protein: CASSFPPPRDFGETQYF
CDR3 DNA: TGTGCCAGCAGCTTTCCCCCCCCAAGGGATTTCGGGGAGACCCAGTACTTC

V gene: TRBV20-1
clone size: -
J gene: TRBJ2-7
D gene: TRBD2
CDR3 protein: CSAIWASGRATREQYF
CDR3 DNA: TGCAGTGCTATTTGGGCTAGCGGGAGAGCCACGCGGGAGCAGTACTTC

V gene: TRBV7-8
clone size: -
J gene: TRBJ2-7
D gene: -
CDR3 protein: CASRIQGSYEQYF
CDR3 DNA: TGTGCCAGCAGAATACAGGGTTCCTACGAGCAGTACTTC

V gene: TRBV7-9
clone size: -
J gene: TRBJ2-1
D gene: -
CDR3 protein: CASSPSVGFHEQFF
CDR3 DNA: TGTGCCAGCAGCCCCTCCGTAGGCTTCCATGAGCAGTTCTTC

V gene: TRBV10-3
clone size: many
J gene: TRBJ2-7
D gene: -
CDR3 protein: CAISEIYEQYF
CDR3 DNA: TGTGCCATCAGTGAGATATACGAGCAGTACTTC

V gene: TRBV7-9
clone size: -
J gene: TRBJ2-3
D gene: -
CDR3 protein: CASSRGLSTDTQYF
CDR3 DNA: TGTGCCAGCAGCAGGGGACTTTCCACAGATACGCAGTATTTT